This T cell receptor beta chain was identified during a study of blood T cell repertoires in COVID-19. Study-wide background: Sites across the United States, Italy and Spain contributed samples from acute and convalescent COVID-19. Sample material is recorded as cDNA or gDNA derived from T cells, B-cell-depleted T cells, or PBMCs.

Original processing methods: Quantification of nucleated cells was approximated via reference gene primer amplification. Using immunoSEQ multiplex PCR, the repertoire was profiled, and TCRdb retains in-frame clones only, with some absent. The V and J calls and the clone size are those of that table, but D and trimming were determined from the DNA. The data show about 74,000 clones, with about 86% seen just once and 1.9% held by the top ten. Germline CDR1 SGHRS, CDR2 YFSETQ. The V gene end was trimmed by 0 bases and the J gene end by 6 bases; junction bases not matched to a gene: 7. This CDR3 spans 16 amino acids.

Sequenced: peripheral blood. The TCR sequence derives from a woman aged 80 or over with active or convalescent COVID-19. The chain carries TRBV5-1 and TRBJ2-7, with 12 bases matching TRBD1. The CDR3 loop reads CASSLGLRDRGLEQYF. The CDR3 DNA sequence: TGCGCCAGCAGCTTGGGCCTCCGGGACAGGGGGCTCGAGCAGTACTTC. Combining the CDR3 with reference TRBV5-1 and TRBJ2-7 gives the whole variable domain KAGVTQTPRYLIKTRGQQVTLSCSPISGHRSVSWYQQTPGQGLQFLFEYFSETQRNKGNFPGRFSGRQFSNSRSEMNVSTLELGDSALYLCASSLGLRDRGLEQYFGPGTRLTVT.